One sample yielded the 21 T cell receptor beta chains listed below, sequenced in a study of shared T cell receptors in the human thymus (dated by TCRdb to the early 2020s). The method was the immunoSEQ multiplex PCR assay. TCRdb mirrors the immuneACCESS table, restricted to in-frame sequences. Some clones are absent from its copies; in checked studies, under half trace to an unresolved V gene, and the reason for the others is unknown. This sample is represented by hundreds of thousands of clones; approximately 89% of them were singletons. Clones ranked in the top ten supply 0.0094% of the sample. These same data were also listed under a study on human thymus T cells.

The sample consisted of thymocytes. The receptors here all came from a boy younger than two with a congenital heart defect. Donor details come from another sample of the same person, matched by shared clones.

The chain employs TRBV18 and TRBJ2-1; 10 bases map to TRBD2. Germline lookup yields CDR1 KGHSH and CDR2 LQKENI. J gave up 3 bases and V 1 base, and 9 bases lay outside the gene matches. The CDR3 covers 18 residues. The CDR3 coding sequence is TGTGCCAGCTCACCACAATCCCTAGCGGGAGTGGGCTACAATGAGCAGTTCTTC. It is translated as CASSPQSLAGVGYNEQFF.

The J gene is TRBJ2-7, the V gene TRBV7-2, with TRBD1 identical over 9 bases. The CDR3 is 14 residues long. Germline values: CDR1 SGHTA, CDR2 FQGNSA. The V gene end was trimmed by 5 bases and the J gene end by 6 bases; junction bases not matched to a gene: 8. For the CDR3, the DNA is TGTGCCAGCAGCCCCCGGGACAGGGTGGGCGAGCAGTACTTC. Protein: CASSPRDRVGEQYF.

V usage is TRBV6-5 and J usage is TRBJ1-4; TRBD1 is a possible D gene (5 bases). The CDR3 is 15 residues long. Trimming removed 3 bases from V and 8 bases from J, with 16 bases in between. The germline V gene has CDR1 MNHEY and CDR2 SVGAGI. CDR3: CASSYRGTQDEKLFF. DNA of the CDR3: TGTGCCAGCAGTTATAGGGGCACTCAGGACGAAAAACTGTTTTTT.

The chain joins TRBV28 to TRBJ2-3, with 13 bases identical to TRBD2. V dropped 6 bases and J dropped 3; count of bases not matched to a gene: 9. This CDR3 is 17 amino acids long. Germline CDR1 and CDR2: MDHEN and SYDVKM. CDR3 residues: CASSCPRTSGGTDTQYF. The DNA of the CDR3 is TGTGCCAGCAGCTGCCCCCGGACTAGCGGGGGAACAGATACGCAGTATTTT.

The J gene is TRBJ2-1, the V gene TRBV6-5; 8 nucleotides line up with TRBD2. The CDR3 is made up of 16 amino acids. V lost 2 bases to trimming and J lost 0 bases; unmatched junction nucleotides: 3. Germline values: CDR1 MNHEY, CDR2 SVGAGI. CDR3 in DNA: TGTGCCAGCAGTTACCGACTAGCGAGCTCCTACAATGAGCAGTTCTTC. The encoded protein is CASSYRLASSYNEQFF.

In its sample, this clone was seen a few times. The J gene is TRBJ1-5, the V gene TRBV19; 7 bases agree with TRBD1. The CDR3 runs 13 residues. After removal of 0 bases from V and 7 bases from J, the junction contained 0 bases not matched to a gene. Germline lookup yields CDR1 LNHDA and CDR2 SQIVND (reference sequence). The CDR3 is CASSIETGQPQHF. The CDR3 DNA reads TGTGCCAGTAGTATAGAGACAGGGCAGCCCCAGCATTTT.

The chain has TRBV19 and TRBJ2-7; 7 bases map to TRBD1. The J segment lost 1 base and the V segment lost 5 bases, leaving 17 bases of the junction unmatched. This CDR3 is 18 amino acids long. Germline V gene lookup returns CDR1 LNHDA and CDR2 SQIVND (reference sequence). CDR3 nucleotides: TGTGCCAGTAGTCCCTGCTCCGAAGGGGACAGAGAGTCCTACGAGCAGTACTTC. It translates to CASSPCSEGDRESYEQYF.

In its sample, this clone was seen a few times. J is TRBJ1-2 and V is TRBV19; TRBD1 agrees at 7 bases. This CDR3 has 18 amino acids. The V segment lost 7 bases and the J segment 3 bases; nucleotides outside the gene matches: 20. Germline CDR1 LNHDA, CDR2 SQIVND (reference sequence). This CDR3 reads CASTPSLRPGQLDYGYTF. CDR3 DNA: TGTGCCAGTACCCCCTCGTTGAGACCGGGACAGCTAGACTATGGCTACACCTTC.

In this sample, this clone turned up a few times. The chain couples TRBV5-1 to TRBJ1-3, with a possible D match to TRBD1 (5 bases). The germline V gene encodes CDR1 SGHRS and CDR2 YFSETQ. CDR3 length: 15 amino acids. V was trimmed by 3 bases and J by 2 bases, leaving 12 bases between them. The CDR3 region is CASSSLRAPGNTIYF. Here the CDR3 DNA reads TGCGCCAGCAGCTCCCTCAGGGCGCCTGGAAACACCATATATTTT.

The DNA for the CDR3 is TGTGCCAGCAGCGCCCCCGGGACAGAGAATGAAAAACTGTTTTTT. Translating it yields CASSAPGTENEKLFF. This chain uses TRBV5-8 with TRBJ1-4; TRBD1 aligns across 7 bases. CDR1 is SGHTS and CDR2 is YDEGEE in the germline V gene. The CDR3 extends over 15 amino acids. The V and J ends lost 4 bases and 5 bases, in that order; junction bases with no gene match: 8.

V usage is TRBV27 and J usage is TRBJ2-7; TRBD2 matches 12 bases. The CDR3 loop spans 14 amino acids. V was clipped by 6 bases and J by 7 bases; unmatched bases: 7. Germline CDR1 and CDR2: MNHEY and SMNVEV (reference sequence). The CDR3 DNA reads as TGTGCCAGCAGCAGTCTAGCGGGAGGGGGGGAGCAGTACTTC. It yields the protein CASSSLAGGGEQYF.

The V gene is TRBV27, the J gene TRBJ1-6, with D possibly TRBD1 on 5 matching bases. Germline assignment: CDR1 MNHEY and CDR2 SMNVEV (reference sequence). The CDR3 length is 20 residues. V lost 4 bases and J lost 6, with 28 bases in between. Written as DNA, the CDR3 is TGTGCCAGCAGTTGTCGGCGAGCGGGGATCGATCAGGGCTGTAATTCACCCCTCCACTTT. This encodes CASSCRRAGIDQGCNSPLHF.

This chain connects TRBV10-2 to TRBJ2-7, with D perhaps TRBD1 (6 bases). CDR1 and CDR2 (germline): WSHSY, SAAADI. The germline V and J ends were trimmed by 2 bases and 1 base, with 12 bases remaining between them. CDR3 length equals 15 residues. CDR3 sequence reads: CASSEIRGKSYEQYF. CDR3 bases: TGCGCCAGCAGTGAGATCAGGGGTAAATCCTACGAGCAGTACTTC.

V and J are TRBV27 and TRBJ1-2; 8 bases fit TRBD1. The germline gives CDR1 MNHEY, CDR2 SMNVEV (reference sequence). V trimming: 2 bases; J trimming: 6 bases; junction bases outside the gene matches: 8. The CDR3 contains 15 residues. CDR3 residues: CASSLTTAGGDGYTF. The CDR3 bases are TGTGCCAGCAGTTTAACTACTGCAGGGGGCGATGGCTACACCTTC.

CDR3 residues: CASSQDQGMGGYTF. The CDR3, as DNA: TGCGCCAGCAGCCAAGATCAGGGGATGGGTGGCTACACCTTC. The chain employs TRBV4-3 and TRBJ1-2; possible D gene TRBD1, 6 bases. CDR1 is LGHNA and CDR2 is YSLEER in the germline V gene. The CDR3 length is 14 residues. The V end lost 0 bases, the J end lost 7 bases, and 12 bases lay between the germline ends.

This clone was found once. The chain couples TRBV19 to TRBJ2-5, with D tentatively TRBD2 (6 bases). Germline V gives CDR1 LNHDA, CDR2 SQIVND (reference sequence). CDR3 length: 15 residues. V lost 8 bases to trimming and J lost 5 bases, with 21 bases between them. CDR3 protein: CASGDSGNLGETQYF. The CDR3 DNA sequence: TGTGCCAGTGGAGATAGCGGAAATCTGGGGGAGACCCAGTACTTC.

The rearrangement joins TRBV2 to TRBJ2-1; TRBD1 matches 7 bases. CDR1 SNHLY and CDR2 FYNNEI come from the germline V gene. V trimming: 6 bases; J trimming: 8 bases; junction bases outside the gene matches: 4. The CDR3 consists of 12 residues. The CDR3 protein is CASSGTAHEQFF. CDR3 DNA: TGTGCCAGCAGCGGGACAGCGCATGAGCAGTTCTTC.

The chain has TRBV9 and TRBJ2-1; D may be TRBD2 (7 bases). Per germline, CDR1 SGDLS and CDR2 YYNGEE. V lost 4 bases, J lost 9 bases, and 23 bases lay in between. This CDR3 has 16 residues. The CDR3: CASSPRTGGLFSEQFF. Here the CDR3 DNA reads TGTGCCAGCAGCCCCAGGACCGGGGGGCTATTTAGTGAGCAGTTCTTC.

The V gene is TRBV2, the J gene TRBJ1-5; 7 bases agree with TRBD1. With V trimmed by 5 bases and J by 1 base, 2 bases remained unmatched. The germline V gene encodes CDR1 SNHLY and CDR2 FYNNEI. The CDR3 is 14 amino acids. CDR3 amino acids: CASSRDSSNQPQHF. In DNA, the CDR3 is TGTGCCAGCAGTAGGGACAGCAGCAATCAGCCCCAGCATTTT.

The gene calls are TRBV27 and TRBJ1-1; D is possibly TRBD1 (6 bases). Germline lookup yields CDR1 MNHEY and CDR2 SMNVEV (reference sequence). The ends were cut back, 3 bases at V and 4 bases at J, with 15 bases in the middle. This CDR3 has 15 residues. CDR3 region: CASSFNRDAITEAFF. In nucleotides, the CDR3 is TGTGCCAGCAGTTTTAACAGGGACGCCATCACTGAAGCTTTCTTT.

V gene TRBV5-5 combines with J gene TRBJ1-6; D is ambiguous. V shed 0 bases and J shed 4 bases, with 11 bases lying between them. There are 16 residues in the CDR3. Germline loops: CDR1 SGHKS, CDR2 YYEKEE (reference sequence). The CDR3 nucleotides are TGTGCCAGCAGCTTGGTAACAGCAGGTTATAATTCACCCCTCCACTTT. It yields the protein CASSLVTAGYNSPLHF.